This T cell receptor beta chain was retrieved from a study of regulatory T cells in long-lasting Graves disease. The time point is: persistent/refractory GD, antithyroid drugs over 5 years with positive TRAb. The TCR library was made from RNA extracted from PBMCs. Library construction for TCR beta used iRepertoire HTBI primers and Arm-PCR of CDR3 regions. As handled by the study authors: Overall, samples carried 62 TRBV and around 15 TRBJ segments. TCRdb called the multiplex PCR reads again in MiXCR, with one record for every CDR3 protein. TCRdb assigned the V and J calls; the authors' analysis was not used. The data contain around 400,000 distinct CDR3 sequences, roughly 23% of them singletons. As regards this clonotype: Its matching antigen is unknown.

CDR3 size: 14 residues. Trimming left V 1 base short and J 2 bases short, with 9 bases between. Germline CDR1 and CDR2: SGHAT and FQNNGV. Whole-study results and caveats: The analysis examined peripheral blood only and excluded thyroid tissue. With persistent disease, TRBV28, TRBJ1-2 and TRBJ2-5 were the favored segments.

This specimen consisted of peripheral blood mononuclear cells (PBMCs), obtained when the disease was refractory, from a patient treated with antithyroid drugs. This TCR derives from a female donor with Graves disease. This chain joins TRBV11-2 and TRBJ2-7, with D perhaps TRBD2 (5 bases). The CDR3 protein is CASSLVGVTYEQYF. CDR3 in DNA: TGTGCCAGCAGCTTAGTGGGAGTTACCTACGAGCAGTACTTC.